This T cell receptor (beta chain) is drawn from a study of CD8 T cells in Susac syndrome. CDR1 SGHRS and CDR2 YFSETQ come from the germline V gene. The germline V and J ends were trimmed by 1 base and 0 bases, with 5 bases remaining between them. There are 14 residues in the CDR3. Reverse transcription of roughly 0.5 to 1 ug RNA used random hexamers. TCRdb reanalysed the immunoSEQ multiplex PCR reads using MiXCR and keeps one entry per CDR3 protein. The sample shows 150,000 to 200,000 distinct CDR3 sequences, 80% to 95% of them seen only once. The sequenced sample was CD4+ T cells from PBMCs. The clonotype originates from a human donor with multiple sclerosis. The chain uses TRBV5-1 and TRBJ1-5; D gene uncertain. CDR3 sequence (DNA): TGCGCCAGCAGCTTGTTCCCTAGCAATCAGCCCCAGCATTTT. Its translation is CASSLFPSNQPQHF.